The 18 T cell receptor beta chains listed next were all sequenced from one sample in a study of blood T cell repertoires in COVID-19. Sequenced by immunoSEQ multiplex PCR; TCRdb stores in-frame clones only, minus some. The repertoire holds about 160,000 clones, with under 85% as singletons. The sample comprised peripheral blood. The source is a man in his sixties who had recovered from COVID-19.

The V call is TRBV15, the J call TRBJ1-3; TRBD1 is a possible D gene (5 bases). V lost 3 bases and J 0 bases, leaving 9 bases between the germline ends. The CDR3 covers 15 residues. CDR1 is LNHNV, CDR2 YYDKDF, per germline (reference sequence). CDR3 region: CATSRLQGSGNTIYF. The CDR3 coding sequence is TGTGCCACCAGCAGGCTTCAGGGCTCTGGAAACACCATATATTTT. The variable domain in full, with the rest retrieved from reference TRBV15 and TRBJ1-3, is DAMVIQNPRYQVTQFGKPVTLSCSQTLNHNVMYWYQQKSSQAPKLLFHYYDKDFNNEADTPDNFQSRRPNTSFCFLDIRSPGLGDTAMYLCATSRLQGSGNTIYFGEGSWLTVV.

This clone was recorded only once. The chain is built from TRBV9 and TRBJ2-7; tentatively, D is TRBD1 (5 bases). V lost 0 bases and J lost 3, with 10 bases in between. The CDR3 loop spans 14 amino acids. Germline-derived CDR1 and CDR2 are SGDLS and YYNGEE. This chain's CDR3 is CASSVEAGNYEQYF. For the CDR3, the DNA is TGTGCCAGCAGCGTAGAGGCAGGGAACTACGAGCAGTACTTC.

Only one count was recorded for this clone. V is TRBV7-6 and J is TRBJ2-7; perhaps TRBD1 as D (6 bases). The CDR3 sequence is 14 residues long. Trimming took 3 bases from V and 0 from J, leaving 9 bases between them. CDR1 is SGHVS, CDR2 FNYEAQ, per germline. CDR3 loop: CASSLTGNSYEQYF. In nucleotides, the CDR3 is TGTGCCAGCAGCTTGACAGGTAACTCCTACGAGCAGTACTTC.

This chain connects TRBV5-6 to TRBJ2-4; 7 bases match TRBD1. Germline CDR1 is SGHDT and CDR2 is YYEEEE. The V segment lost 3 bases and the J segment 3 bases; nucleotides outside the gene matches: 0. The CDR3 has 13 amino acids. This CDR3 is CASSWDSKNIQYF. For the CDR3, the DNA is TGTGCCAGCAGCTGGGACAGCAAAAACATTCAGTACTTC.

V usage is TRBV18 and J usage is TRBJ1-1; unclear D gene. CDR3 length equals 18 residues. V shed 3 bases and J shed 6 bases, with 26 bases lying between them. Germline-derived CDR1 and CDR2 are KGHSH and LQKENI. CDR3 in amino acids: CASSPRATGSGSNAEAFF. CDR3 sequence (DNA): TGTGCCAGCTCACCCCGCGCGACTGGCTCTGGGAGCAACGCTGAAGCTTTCTTT.

CDR3 region: CASSTPGTGGRETQYF. CDR3 coding DNA: TGTGCCAGCAGCACCCCCGGGACAGGGGGCCGAGAGACCCAGTACTTC. V and J are TRBV21-1 and TRBJ2-5; the D segment call TRBD1 is taken from the table without a DNA check. TRBV21-1 is listed as a pseudogene. There are 16 residues in the CDR3.

This clone was seen a few times. The J gene is TRBJ1-1, the V gene TRBV4-1; 7 positions agree with TRBD1. Germline V CDR1 and CDR2: MGHRA, YSYEKL. The CDR3 runs 16 residues. J lost 0 bases, V lost 4 bases, and 8 bases had no gene match. CDR3 DNA: TGCGCCAGCAGCCTTCGACAGGGTGTCATGAACACTGAAGCTTTCTTT. Protein sequence: CASSLRQGVMNTEAFF.

This chain uses TRBV3-1 (or the pseudogene TRBV3-2) with TRBJ2-5; TRBD2 is a possible D gene (5 bases). V was shortened by 0 bases and J by 5 bases, with 13 bases between the two germline ends. CDR3 length: 15 residues. The germline V gene encodes CDR1 LGHDT and CDR2 YNNKEL (reference sequence). CDR3: CASSQDRLARETQYF. CDR3 bases: TGTGCCAGCAGCCAAGATAGGCTAGCTAGGGAGACCCAGTACTTC.

The J gene is TRBJ1-1, the V gene TRBV18; the match to TRBD1 covers 11 bases. This CDR3 is 15 amino acids long. V lost 3 bases and J lost 2; bases outside the gene matches: 2. Germline-derived CDR1 and CDR2 are KGHSH and LQKENI. In DNA form, the CDR3 reads TGTGCCAGCTCACCCGGACAGGGGGCCAACACTGAAGCTTTCTTT. It codes for CASSPGQGANTEAFF. Combining the CDR3 with reference TRBV18 and TRBJ1-1 gives the whole variable domain NAGVMQNPRHLVRRRGQEARLRCSPMKGHSHVYWYRQLPEEGLKFMVYLQKENIIDESGMPKERFSAEFPKEGPSILRIQQVVRGDSAAYFCASSPGQGANTEAFFGQGTRLTVV.

The genes are TRBV5-8 and TRBJ2-1, with 9 bases aligning to TRBD1. V lost 5 bases, J lost 3 bases, and 6 bases stayed unmatched. Looked up from germline, CDR1 is SGHTS and CDR2 is YDEGEE. This CDR3 has 15 residues. This chain's CDR3 is CASSLTGGVYNEQFF. The CDR3 DNA follows: TGTGCCAGCAGTCTTACAGGGGGCGTCTACAATGAGCAGTTCTTC.

The chain combines TRBV2 with TRBJ2-3, with D tentatively TRBD2 (6 bases). Trimming took off 9 bases at V and 4 bases at J, with 20 bases between the two ends. This CDR3 contains 15 residues. Per the germline V gene, CDR1 is SNHLY and CDR2 is FYNNEI. CDR3 loop: CASGSGSGRSDTQYF. The CDR3 nucleotides are TGTGCCAGTGGAAGCGGGTCGGGGCGGTCAGATACGCAGTATTTT. The variable domain in full, with the rest retrieved from reference TRBV2 and TRBJ2-3, is EPEVTQTPSHQVTQMGQEVILRCVPISNHLYFYWYRQILGQKVEFLVSFYNNEISEKSEIFDDQFSVERPDGSNFTLKIRSTKLEDSAMYFCASGSGSGRSDTQYFGPGTRLTVL.

V usage is TRBV19 and J usage is TRBJ1-4; TRBD1 aligns across 11 bases. Trimming at V came to 5 bases and at J to 8 bases, leaving 1 base not matched to a gene. In germline, CDR1 is LNHDA, CDR2 SQIVND (reference sequence). The CDR3 covers 13 residues. This CDR3 is CASSRDRGEKLFF. The CDR3 region has the DNA TGTGCCAGTAGTCGGGACAGGGGGGAAAAACTGTTTTTT.

The chain recombines TRBV6-5 with TRBJ2-7; TRBD1 is a possible D gene (5 bases). V dropped 8 bases and J dropped 0 bases, with 8 bases sitting between them. The germline gives CDR1 MNHEY, CDR2 SVGAGI. CDR3 length: 12 residues. The CDR3 region has the DNA TGTGCCAGCGGGGCTAGCTCCTACGAGCAGTACTTC. Its protein is CASGASSYEQYF.

This clone appeared a few times. V and J are TRBV7-2 and TRBJ1-1, with TRBD1 identical over 7 bases. J was trimmed by 0 bases and V by 1 base; bases with no gene match: 2. This CDR3 is built from 15 residues. Germline CDR1 SGHTA, CDR2 FQGNSA. CDR3 sequence (DNA): TGTGCCAGCAGCTTAGGGGGACAGATGAACACTGAAGCTTTCTTT. Translating gives CASSLGGQMNTEAFF.

The gene calls are TRBV19 and TRBJ1-2; weak D call: TRBD1 (5 bases). CDR3 length equals 18 residues. The V gene's germline CDR1 is LNHDA and CDR2 SQIVND (reference sequence). The V gene lost 4 bases and the J gene lost 0 bases, with 21 bases spanning the gap. CDR3 sequence: CASSRPGLGNSANYGYTF. CDR3 in DNA: TGTGCCAGTAGTAGACCGGGACTGGGTAATTCAGCTAACTATGGCTACACCTTC.

The chain links TRBV30 to TRBJ2-3; 8 bases fit TRBD2. CDR3 length equals 15 residues. Germline lookup yields CDR1 GTSNPN and CDR2 SVGIG (reference sequence). Trimming at V came to 2 bases and at J to 1 base, leaving 5 bases not matched to a gene. CDR3 nucleotide sequence: TGTGCCTGGAGTCTGAGCGGGAGCCGCACAGATACGCAGTATTTT. Amino acids: CAWSLSGSRTDTQYF.

The J gene is TRBJ2-1, the V gene TRBV10-3; no clear D. Germline V gene data show CDR1 as ENHRY and CDR2 as SYGVKD. The V end lost 0 bases, the J end lost 7 bases, and 4 bases lay between the germline ends. The CDR3 contains 12 residues. The CDR3 nucleotides read TGTGCCATCAGTGAGTCAACTAATGAGCAGTTCTTC. This sequence encodes CAISESTNEQFF.

The sample holds a few counts of this clone. The V call is TRBV7-9, the J call TRBJ1-2; 7 nucleotides line up with TRBD1. This CDR3 comprises 15 residues. V shed 5 bases, J shed 4 bases, and the junction held 10 bases outside the gene matches. The germline gives CDR1 SEHNR, CDR2 FQNEAQ (reference sequence). The CDR3 region is CASSTGGGSGYGYTF. In DNA form, the CDR3 reads TGTGCCAGCAGCACCGGAGGGGGCTCCGGCTATGGCTACACCTTC.